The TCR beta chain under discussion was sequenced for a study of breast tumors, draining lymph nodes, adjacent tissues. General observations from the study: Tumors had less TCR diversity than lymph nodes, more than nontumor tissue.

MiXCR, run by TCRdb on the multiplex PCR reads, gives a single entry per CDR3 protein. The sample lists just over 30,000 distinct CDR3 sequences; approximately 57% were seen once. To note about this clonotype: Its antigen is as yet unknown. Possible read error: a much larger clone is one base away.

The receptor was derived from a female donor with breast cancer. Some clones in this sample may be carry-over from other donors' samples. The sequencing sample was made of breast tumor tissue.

CDR3 DNA sequence: TGTGCCAGCTGTCAGGGGGTGGTTACCCAGTACTTC. As protein: CASCQGVVTQYF. This chain links TRBV28 with TRBJ2-5, with TRBD1 matching over 7 bases. Trimming took 8 bases from V and 8 from J; bases not matched to a gene: 8. The germline CDR1 and CDR2 sequences are MDHEN and SYDVKM. The CDR3 has 12 amino acids.